This T cell receptor beta chain appears in the sequencing data of a study of metastatic and nonmetastatic thyroid tumors. Study background: From malignant and benign thyroid patients, repertoires in blood and in tumor or nodule tissue were compared.

Per the original methods: In papillary thyroid cancer, a distant-metastasis classifier was built using CDR3 differences across clinicopathological groups. TCRdb re-called clones via MiXCR from the PCR reads. TCRdb, not the original authors, processed these V and J calls. The data show 12,000 or so clones, 25% to 35% seen once. Findings and limits, study-wide: Across blood and tumor, TCR beta diversity in malignant thyroid tumors was reportedly significantly higher than in benign nodules.

Before thyroid surgery, none of the patients had received any treatment. CDR1 is DFQATT, CDR2 SNEGSKA, per germline (reference sequence). Trimming left V 0 bases short and J 7 bases short, with 13 bases between. The CDR3 loop spans 14 amino acids. This clone has a handful of counts. Its specificity is not known. Sequencing was carried out using adjacent normal tissue. The source is a male donor with papillary thyroid cancer or a benign thyroid nodule (not recorded which). Some clones in this sample may be carry-over from other donors' samples. The J gene is TRBJ1-5, the V gene TRBV20-1; perhaps TRBD1 as D (6 bases). The CDR3 reads CSARDQQGGQPQHF. CDR3 DNA: TGCAGTGCTAGAGATCAACAGGGAGGCCAGCCCCAGCATTTT.